This record looks at one T cell receptor (beta chain) sequence and its context. As handled by the study authors: Quantification of nucleated cells was approximated via reference gene primer amplification. The data were produced by immunoSEQ multiplex PCR, yet TCRdb's version contains in-frame clones alone and is incomplete. V and J calls and clone size come straight from that table; D and trimming were deduced from the DNA. The sample shows roughly 59,000 clones, approximately 80% of them seen only once. Trimming at V came to 4 bases and at J to 4 bases, leaving 7 bases not matched to a gene. This CDR3 contains 16 residues. Germline CDR1 is SGHNT and CDR2 is YYREEE (reference sequence). The data were taken from a study of blood T cell repertoires in COVID-19. Background on the study: There were acute and convalescent COVID-19 samples, and they came from the United States, Italy and Spain. PBMCs, B-cell-depleted T cells, or T cells were the source of the cDNA or gDNA that made up the material.

What was sequenced was peripheral blood. The V call is TRBV5-4, the J call TRBJ2-6, with 8 bases lining up with TRBD1. The receptor comes from a woman aged 50 to 65 with active or convalescent COVID-19. DNA for the CDR3: TGTGCCAGCAGCCCAAAGGACAGGGCCGGGGCCAACGTCCTGACTTTC. This codes for CASSPKDRAGANVLTF.